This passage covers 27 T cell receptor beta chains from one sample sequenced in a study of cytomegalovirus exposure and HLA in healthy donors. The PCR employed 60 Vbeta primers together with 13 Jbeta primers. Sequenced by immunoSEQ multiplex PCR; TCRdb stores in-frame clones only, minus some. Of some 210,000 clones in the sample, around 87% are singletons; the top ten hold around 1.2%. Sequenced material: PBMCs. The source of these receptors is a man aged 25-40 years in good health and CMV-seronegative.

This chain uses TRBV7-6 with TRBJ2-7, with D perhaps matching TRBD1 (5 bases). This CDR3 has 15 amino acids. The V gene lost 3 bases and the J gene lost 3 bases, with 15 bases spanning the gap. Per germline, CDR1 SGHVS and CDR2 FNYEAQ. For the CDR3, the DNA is TGTGCCAGCAGCTTGTCCAGGGCTCCTGGCTACGAGCAGTACTTC. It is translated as CASSLSRAPGYEQYF.

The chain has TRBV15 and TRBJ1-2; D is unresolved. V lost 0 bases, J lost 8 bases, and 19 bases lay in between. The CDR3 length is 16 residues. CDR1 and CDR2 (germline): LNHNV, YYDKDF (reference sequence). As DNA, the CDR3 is TGTGCCACCAGCAGAGATCGAGGGTACAGCAAGGACGGCTACACCTTC. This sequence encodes CATSRDRGYSKDGYTF.

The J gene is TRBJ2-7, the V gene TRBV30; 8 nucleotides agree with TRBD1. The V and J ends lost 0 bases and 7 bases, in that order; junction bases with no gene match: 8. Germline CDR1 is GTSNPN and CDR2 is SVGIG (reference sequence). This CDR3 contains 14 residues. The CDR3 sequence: CAWSVRGLGGEQYF. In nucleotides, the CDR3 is TGTGCCTGGAGTGTCAGGGGGCTTGGGGGAGAGCAGTACTTC.

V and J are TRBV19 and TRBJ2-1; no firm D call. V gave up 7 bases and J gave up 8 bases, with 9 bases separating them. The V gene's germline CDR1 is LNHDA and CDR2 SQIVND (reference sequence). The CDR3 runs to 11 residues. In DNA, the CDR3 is TGTGCCAGTACGGCGGTGGATGAGCAGTTCTTC. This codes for CASTAVDEQFF.

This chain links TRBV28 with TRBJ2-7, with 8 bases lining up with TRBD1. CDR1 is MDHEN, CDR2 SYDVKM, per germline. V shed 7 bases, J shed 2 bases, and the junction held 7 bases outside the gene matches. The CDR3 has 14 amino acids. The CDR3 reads CASTAGTGPYEQYF. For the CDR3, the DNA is TGTGCCAGCACCGCCGGGACAGGACCCTACGAGCAGTACTTC.

CDR3 DNA sequence: TGTGCCAGCAAAAATTGGGGACAGGGGACTGGCGAGCAGTACTTC. Translated, it gives CASKNWGQGTGEQYF. This chain joins TRBV28 and TRBJ2-7; 10 bases map to TRBD1. Germline trimming cut 7 bases from V and 6 bases from J; bases unmatched to any gene: 12. The CDR3 consists of 15 residues. The germline gives CDR1 MDHEN, CDR2 SYDVKM.

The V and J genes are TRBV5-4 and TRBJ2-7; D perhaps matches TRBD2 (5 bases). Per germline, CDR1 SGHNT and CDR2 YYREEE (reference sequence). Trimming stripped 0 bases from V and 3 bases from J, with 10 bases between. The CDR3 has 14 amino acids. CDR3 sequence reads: CASSLASSYYEQYF. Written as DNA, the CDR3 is TGTGCCAGCAGCTTGGCTAGCAGCTACTACGAGCAGTACTTC.

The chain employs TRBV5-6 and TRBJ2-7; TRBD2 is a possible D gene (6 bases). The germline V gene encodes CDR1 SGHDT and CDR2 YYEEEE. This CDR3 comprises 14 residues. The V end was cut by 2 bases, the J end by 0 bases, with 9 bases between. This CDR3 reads CASSFRGSSYEQYF. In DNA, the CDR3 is TGTGCCAGCAGCTTTCGGGGGAGCTCCTACGAGCAGTACTTC.

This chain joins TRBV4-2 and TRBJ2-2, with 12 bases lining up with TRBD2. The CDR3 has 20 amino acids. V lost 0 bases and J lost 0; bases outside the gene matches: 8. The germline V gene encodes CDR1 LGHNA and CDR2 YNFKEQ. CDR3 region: CASSQEGIGLAGTNTGELFF. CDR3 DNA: TGTGCCAGCAGCCAAGAGGGCATAGGACTAGCGGGAACGAACACCGGGGAGCTGTTTTTT.

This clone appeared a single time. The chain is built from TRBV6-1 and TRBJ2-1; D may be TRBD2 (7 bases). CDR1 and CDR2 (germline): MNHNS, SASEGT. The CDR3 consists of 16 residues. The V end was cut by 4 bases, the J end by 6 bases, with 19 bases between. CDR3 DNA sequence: TGTGCCAGCAGTGTGGCCCCCGCGGGGGCCCTCAATGAGCAGTTCTTC. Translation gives CASSVAPAGALNEQFF.

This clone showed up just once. In DNA, the CDR3 is TGTGCCAGCAGCTCCAAGACTAGCGGGGGCCGAAAGATAAACATTCAGTACTTC. This encodes CASSSKTSGGRKINIQYF. The chain uses TRBV5-8 and TRBJ2-4; the match to TRBD2 covers 12 bases. Germline lookup yields CDR1 SGHTS and CDR2 YDEGEE. V shed 3 bases and J 6 bases; nucleotides not matched to a gene: 13. The CDR3 length is 18 residues.

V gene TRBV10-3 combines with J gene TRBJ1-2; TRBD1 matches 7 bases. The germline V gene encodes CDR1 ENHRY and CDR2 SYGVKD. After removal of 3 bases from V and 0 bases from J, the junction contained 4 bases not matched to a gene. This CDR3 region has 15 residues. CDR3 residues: CAISDRDRANYGYTF. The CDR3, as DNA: TGTGCCATCAGTGACCGTGACAGGGCTAACTATGGCTACACCTTC.

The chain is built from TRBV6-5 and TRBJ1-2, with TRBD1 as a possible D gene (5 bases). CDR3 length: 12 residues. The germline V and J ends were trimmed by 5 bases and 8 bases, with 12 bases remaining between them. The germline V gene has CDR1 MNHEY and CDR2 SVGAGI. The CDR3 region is CASSADSEGYTF. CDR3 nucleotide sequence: TGTGCCAGCAGTGCCGACAGTGAAGGCTACACCTTC.

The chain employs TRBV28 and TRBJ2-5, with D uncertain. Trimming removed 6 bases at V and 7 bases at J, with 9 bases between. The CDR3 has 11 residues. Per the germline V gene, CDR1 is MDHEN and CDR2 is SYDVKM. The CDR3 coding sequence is TGTGCCAGCAGCGAGAGTGGGACCCAGTACTTC. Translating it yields CASSESGTQYF.

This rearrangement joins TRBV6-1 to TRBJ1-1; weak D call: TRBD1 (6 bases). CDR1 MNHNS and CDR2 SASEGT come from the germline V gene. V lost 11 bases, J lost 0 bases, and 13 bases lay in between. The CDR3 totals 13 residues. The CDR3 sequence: CAGGANMNTEAFF. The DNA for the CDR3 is TGTGCCGGGGGCGCGAACATGAACACTGAAGCTTTCTTT.

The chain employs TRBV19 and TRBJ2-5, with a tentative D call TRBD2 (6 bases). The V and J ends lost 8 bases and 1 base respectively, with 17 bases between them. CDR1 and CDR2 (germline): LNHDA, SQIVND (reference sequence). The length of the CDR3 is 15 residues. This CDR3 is CASSTVSGAQETQYF. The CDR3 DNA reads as TGTGCCAGTTCCACGGTTAGCGGAGCCCAAGAGACCCAGTACTTC.

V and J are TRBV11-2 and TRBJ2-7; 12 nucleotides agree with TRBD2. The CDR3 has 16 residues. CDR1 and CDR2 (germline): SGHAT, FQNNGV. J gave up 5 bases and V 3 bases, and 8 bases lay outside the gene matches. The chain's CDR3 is CASSFRLAGAPHEQYF. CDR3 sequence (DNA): TGTGCCAGCAGCTTCCGACTAGCGGGGGCTCCCCACGAGCAGTACTTC.

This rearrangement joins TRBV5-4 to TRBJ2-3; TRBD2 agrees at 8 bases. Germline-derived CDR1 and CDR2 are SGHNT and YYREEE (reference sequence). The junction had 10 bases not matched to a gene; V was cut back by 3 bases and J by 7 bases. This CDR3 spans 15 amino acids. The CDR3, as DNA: TGTGCCAGCAGCTCGGGGGTAGGCGGGGGGAATACGCAGTATTTT. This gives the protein CASSSGVGGGNTQYF.

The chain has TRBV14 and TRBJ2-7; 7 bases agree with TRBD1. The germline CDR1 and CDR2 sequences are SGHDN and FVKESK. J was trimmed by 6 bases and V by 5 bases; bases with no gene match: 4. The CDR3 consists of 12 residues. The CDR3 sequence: CASSEGGPEQYF. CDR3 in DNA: TGTGCCAGCAGCGAAGGGGGCCCCGAGCAGTACTTC.

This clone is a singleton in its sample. CDR3 sequence reads: CASSLGAGSSYEQYF. The CDR3, as DNA: TGTGCCAGCAGCTTAGGAGCGGGAAGCTCCTACGAGCAGTACTTC. The gene calls are TRBV11-2 and TRBJ2-7; 7 nucleotides agree with TRBD2. CDR1 is SGHAT and CDR2 is FQNNGV in the germline V gene. Trimming cost V 1 base and J 0 bases; bases outside gene matches: 3. The CDR3 spans 15 residues.

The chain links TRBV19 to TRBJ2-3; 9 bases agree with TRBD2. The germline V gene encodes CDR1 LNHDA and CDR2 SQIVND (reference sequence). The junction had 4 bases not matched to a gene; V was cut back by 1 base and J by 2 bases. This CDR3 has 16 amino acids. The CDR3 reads CASSIGGTSSTDTQYF. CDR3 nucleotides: TGTGCCAGTAGTATAGGAGGGACTAGCTCCACAGATACGCAGTATTTT.

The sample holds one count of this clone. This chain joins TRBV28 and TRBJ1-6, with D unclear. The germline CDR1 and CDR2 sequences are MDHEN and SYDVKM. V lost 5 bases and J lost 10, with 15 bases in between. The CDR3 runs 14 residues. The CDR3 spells CASSPVQSISPLHF. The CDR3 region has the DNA TGTGCCAGCAGTCCGGTACAGAGTATATCACCCCTCCACTTT.

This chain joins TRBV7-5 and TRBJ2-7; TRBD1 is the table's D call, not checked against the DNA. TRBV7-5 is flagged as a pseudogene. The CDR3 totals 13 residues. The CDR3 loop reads CARSLPGGGEQYF. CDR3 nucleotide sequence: TGTGCCAGAAGCTTACCAGGGGGTGGCGAGCAGTACTTC.

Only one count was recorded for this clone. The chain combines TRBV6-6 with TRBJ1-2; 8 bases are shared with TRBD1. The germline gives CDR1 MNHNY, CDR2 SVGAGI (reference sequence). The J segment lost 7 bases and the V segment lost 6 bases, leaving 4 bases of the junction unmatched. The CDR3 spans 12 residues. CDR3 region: CASRRDRGGYTF. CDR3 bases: TGTGCCAGCAGACGCGACAGGGGTGGCTACACCTTC.

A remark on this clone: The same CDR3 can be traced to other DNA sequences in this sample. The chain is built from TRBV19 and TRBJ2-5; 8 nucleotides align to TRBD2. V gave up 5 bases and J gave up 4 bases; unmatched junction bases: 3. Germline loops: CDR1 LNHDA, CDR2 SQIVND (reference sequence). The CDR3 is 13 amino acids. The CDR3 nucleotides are TGTGCCAGTAGTCCGGGAGGGGGAGAGACCCAGTACTTC. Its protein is CASSPGGGETQYF.

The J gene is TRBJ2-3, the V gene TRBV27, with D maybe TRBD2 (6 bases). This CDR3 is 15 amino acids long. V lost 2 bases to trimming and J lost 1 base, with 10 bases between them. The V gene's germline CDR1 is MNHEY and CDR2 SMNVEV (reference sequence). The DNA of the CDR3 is TGTGCCAGCAGTTTAAAAGGGGAGGGCACAGATACGCAGTATTTT. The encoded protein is CASSLKGEGTDTQYF.

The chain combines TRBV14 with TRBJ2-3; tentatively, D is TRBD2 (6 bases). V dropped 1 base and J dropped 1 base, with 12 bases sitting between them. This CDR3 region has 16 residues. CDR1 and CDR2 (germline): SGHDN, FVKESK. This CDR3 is CASSQGRGFRTDTQYF. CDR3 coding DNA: TGTGCCAGCAGCCAAGGGAGGGGATTCCGCACAGATACGCAGTATTTT. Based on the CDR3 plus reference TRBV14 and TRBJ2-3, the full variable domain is EAGVTQFPSHSVIEKGQTVTLRCDPISGHDNLYWYRRVMGKEIKFLLHFVKESKQDESGMPNNRFLAERTGGTYSTLKVQPAELEDSGVYFCASSQGRGFRTDTQYFGPGTRLTVL.